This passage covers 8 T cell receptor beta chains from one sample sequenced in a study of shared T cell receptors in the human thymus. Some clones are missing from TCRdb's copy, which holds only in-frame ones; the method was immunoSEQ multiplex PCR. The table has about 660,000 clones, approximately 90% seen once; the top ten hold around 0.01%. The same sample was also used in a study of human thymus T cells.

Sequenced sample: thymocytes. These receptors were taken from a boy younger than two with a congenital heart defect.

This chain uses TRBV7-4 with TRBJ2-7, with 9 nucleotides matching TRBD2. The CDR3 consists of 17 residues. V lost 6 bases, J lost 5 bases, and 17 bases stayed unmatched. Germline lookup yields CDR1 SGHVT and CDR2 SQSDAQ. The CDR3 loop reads CASRAVGAGGPGDEQYF. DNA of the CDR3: TGTGCCAGCAGGGCCGTAGGGGCGGGAGGGCCTGGGGACGAGCAGTACTTC.

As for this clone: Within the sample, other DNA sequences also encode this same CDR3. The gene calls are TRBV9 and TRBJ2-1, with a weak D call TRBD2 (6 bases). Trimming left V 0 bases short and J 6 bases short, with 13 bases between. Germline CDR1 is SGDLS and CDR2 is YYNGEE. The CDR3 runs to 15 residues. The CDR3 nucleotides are TGTGCCAGCAGCGTAGAGGGGACTGGGCCCAATGAGCAGTTCTTC. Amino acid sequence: CASSVEGTGPNEQFF.

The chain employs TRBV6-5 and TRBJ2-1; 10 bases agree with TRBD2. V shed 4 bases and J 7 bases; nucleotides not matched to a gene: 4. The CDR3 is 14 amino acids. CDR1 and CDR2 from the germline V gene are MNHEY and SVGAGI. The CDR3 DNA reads TGTGCCAGCAGTTGGGGACTAGCGACGAATGAGCAGTTCTTC. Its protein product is CASSWGLATNEQFF.

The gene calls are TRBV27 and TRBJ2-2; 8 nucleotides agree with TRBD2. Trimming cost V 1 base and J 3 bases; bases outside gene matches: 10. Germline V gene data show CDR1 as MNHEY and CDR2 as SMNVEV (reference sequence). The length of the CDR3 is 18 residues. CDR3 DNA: TGTGCCAGCAGTTTATTTGGTAGCGGGGTGGGGGACACCGGGGAGCTGTTTTTT. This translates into CASSLFGSGVGDTGELFF.

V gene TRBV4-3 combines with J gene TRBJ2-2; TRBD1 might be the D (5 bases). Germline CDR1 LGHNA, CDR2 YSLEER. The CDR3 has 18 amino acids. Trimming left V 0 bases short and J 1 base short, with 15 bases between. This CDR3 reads CASSQEERGLGNTGELFF. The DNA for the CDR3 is TGCGCCAGCAGCCAAGAAGAAAGGGGTTTGGGGAACACCGGGGAGCTGTTTTTT.

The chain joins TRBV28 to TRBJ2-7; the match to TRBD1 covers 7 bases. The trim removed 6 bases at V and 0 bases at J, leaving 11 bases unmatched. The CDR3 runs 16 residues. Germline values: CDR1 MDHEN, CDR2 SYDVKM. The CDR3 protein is CASSLDPDRPSYEQYF. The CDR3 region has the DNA TGTGCCAGCAGCCTGGACCCGGACAGGCCCTCCTACGAGCAGTACTTC. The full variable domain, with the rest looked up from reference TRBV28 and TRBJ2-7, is DVKVTQSSRYLVKRTGEKVFLECVQDMDHENMFWYRQDPGLGLRLIYFSYDVKMKEKGDIPEGYSVSREKKERFSLILESASTNQTSMYLCASSLDPDRPSYEQYFGPGTRLTVT.

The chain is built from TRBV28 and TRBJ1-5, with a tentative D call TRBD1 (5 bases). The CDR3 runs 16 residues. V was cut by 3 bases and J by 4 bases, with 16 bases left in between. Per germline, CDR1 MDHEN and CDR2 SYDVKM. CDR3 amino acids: CASSFSGPGINQPQHF. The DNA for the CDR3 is TGTGCCAGCAGTTTTTCAGGTCCAGGGATAAATCAGCCCCAGCATTTT.

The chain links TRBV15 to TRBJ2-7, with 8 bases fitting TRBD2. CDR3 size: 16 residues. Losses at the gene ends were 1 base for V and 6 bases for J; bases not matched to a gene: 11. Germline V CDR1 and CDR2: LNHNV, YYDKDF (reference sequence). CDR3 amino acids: CATSRAGGGTHLEQYF. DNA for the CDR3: TGTGCCACCAGCAGAGCGGGGGGGGGAACACACCTCGAGCAGTACTTC. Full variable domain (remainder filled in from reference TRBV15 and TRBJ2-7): DAMVIQNPRYQVTQFGKPVTLSCSQTLNHNVMYWYQQKSSQAPKLLFHYYDKDFNNEADTPDNFQSRRPNTSFCFLDIRSPGLGDTAMYLCATSRAGGGTHLEQYFGPGTRLTVT.